A selection of T cell receptor beta chains follows, all from one sample in a study of human T cells and chemical hapten exposure. TCRdb processed the RACE reads anew with MiXCR; each CDR3 protein has one entry. The table includes around 99,000 distinct CDR3 sequences, more than 7% detected once. The sample here was whole blood, taken in connection with sensitization to the hapten diphenylcyclopropenone (DPC). These receptor sequences come from a woman aged 40-49 years with alopecia areata. Some clones in this sample may be carry-over from other donors' samples. The CDR3 runs from the conserved cysteine through the conserved F or W. Each record gives: V gene, J gene, clone size, D gene, CDR3 DNA, CDR3 protein. The D gene is left open where the match is weak. Part of the rows lack a size; the others show once, few, many or a class for expanded clones.

TRBV15	TRBJ2-7	few	.	TGTGCCACCAGTCCCAGCGTTATGGGCTACGAGCAGTACTTC	CATSPSVMGYEQYF
TRBV20-1	TRBJ2-7	many	.	TGCAGTGCTCCCCGGGACCGGGGGTACGAGCAGTACTTC	CSAPRDRGYEQYF
TRBV6-5	TRBJ2-6	few	.	TGTGCCAGCAGTTACCTTACAGGGTCTGGGGCCAACGTCCTGACTTTC	CASSYLTGSGANVLTF
TRBV14	TRBJ2-3	.	TRBD2	TGTGCCAGCAGCCAAAAGACTAGCGGGGTGATCACAGATACGCAGTATTTT	CASSQKTSGVITDTQYF
TRBV14	TRBJ1-2	few	.	TGTGCCAGCAGCCAAGACCCGACTGCTTGGTATGGCTACACCTTC	CASSQDPTAWYGYTF
TRBV7-9	TRBJ2-1	many	TRBD1	TGTGCCAGCAGCTTCCAGGGGGTCCGCTACAATGAGCAGTTCTTC	CASSFQGVRYNEQFF
TRBV7-2	TRBJ1-6	many	TRBD1	TGTGCCAGCAGCTTAGGAGGGACAGCTGGTTCACCCCTCCACTTT	CASSLGGTAGSPLHF
TRBV12-3/TRBV12-4	TRBJ2-1	few	TRBD2	TGTGCCAGCAGCCCCGTACTAGCGGGGGGCCTGAATGAGCAGTTCTTC	CASSPVLAGGLNEQFF
TRBV7-2	TRBJ2-5	many	TRBD2	TGTGCCAGCAGCTTCCGCGGGGGCCAAGAGACCCAGTACTTC	CASSFRGGQETQYF
TRBV7-6	TRBJ2-1	.	TRBD2	TGTGCCAGCAGCTTAGCGCGGGTAGCGGGACGCAATGAGCAGTTCTTC	CASSLARVAGRNEQFF
TRBV28	TRBJ2-3	few	.	TGTGCCAGCAGGGTAGGCACAGATACGCAGTATTTT	CASRVGTDTQYF
TRBV7-2	TRBJ1-3	many	TRBD1	TGTGCCAGCAGCTGGACAGGGGTTCAGTATTCTGGAAACACCATATATTTT	CASSWTGVQYSGNTIYF
TRBV7-6	TRBJ2-2	few	TRBD1	TGTGCCAGCAGCTCGACAGGGAGCCCGAACACCGGGGAGCTGTTTTTT	CASSSTGSPNTGELFF
TRBV7-9	TRBJ2-3	.	TRBD1	TGTGCCAGCAGCCCTGGGACAGGGGGTCACACAGATACGCAGTATTTT	CASSPGTGGHTDTQYF
TRBV5-1	TRBJ2-2	few	TRBD1	TGCGCCGCCGCCCGGGACAGGGGTTTCGGGGAGCTGTTTTTT	CAAARDRGFGELFF
TRBV27	TRBJ1-1	many	.	TGTGCCAGCAGGGACCGTCGAACCCTGTCACGGGCTTTCTTT	CASRDRRTLSRAFF
TRBV27	TRBJ2-6	many	TRBD1	TGTGCCAGCAGTCTACAGGGGCCTGGGGCCAACGTCCTGACTTTC	CASSLQGPGANVLTF
TRBV28	TRBJ2-4	many	.	TGTGCCAGCAGAGGGGGGCGAGGGGGAGCCAAAAACATTCAGTACTTC	CASRGGRGGAKNIQYF
TRBV6-5	TRBJ2-4	many	.	TGTGCCAGCAGCCGCTCCGGGGGAATCGCCAAAAACATTCAGTACTTC	CASSRSGGIAKNIQYF
TRBV3-1	TRBJ2-3	.	.	TGTGCCAGCAGCCGCCGGGTGACAGATACGCAGTATTTT	CASSRRVTDTQYF
TRBV7-7	TRBJ2-3	many	.	TGTGCTAGCAGCTTGGGGCGGGGTCCCGATACGCAGTATTTT	CASSLGRGPDTQYF
TRBV7-2	TRBJ2-1	.	TRBD2	TGTGCCAGCAGCTTAAACGGCGCGGGAGATGAGCAGTTCTTC	CASSLNGAGDEQFF
TRBV7-9	TRBJ1-5	.	.	TGTGCCAGCAGCCCCGCAGGCACGGCTGTGAGGCCCCAGCATTTT	CASSPAGTAVRPQHF
TRBV10-3	TRBJ2-7	few	TRBD1	TGTGCCATCAGCGGACAGGCTCGAGAGCAGTACTTC	CAISGQAREQYF
TRBV12-3/TRBV12-4	TRBJ2-7	.	TRBD1	TGTGCCAGCAGTTCGGGACAGGGAGTCAGCGAGCAGTACTTC	CASSSGQGVSEQYF
TRBV19	TRBJ2-1	.	.	TGTGCCAGTAGTATAGGGGCAGGGAACAACAATGAGCAGTTCTTC	CASSIGAGNNNEQFF
TRBV4-1	TRBJ2-1	many	TRBD2	TGCGCCAGCAGCTTTAAAGCCCTTACGGCGGGAGATCACAATGAGCAGTTCTTC	CASSFKALTAGDHNEQFF
TRBV6-2/TRBV6-3	TRBJ2-7	few	.	TGTGCCAGCAGTTATGAGTGGTTGGAGCAGTACTTC	CASSYEWLEQYF
TRBV29-1	TRBJ2-2	many	.	TGCAGCGTTTTCCGGGGGCCTTCTTTTGGTGGGGAGCTGTTTTTT	CSVFRGPSFGGELFF
TRBV7-3	TRBJ2-1	.	.	TGTGCCAGCAGCGCGGGCCTCATCCCATATGAGCAGTTCTTC	CASSAGLIPYEQFF
TRBV4-3	TRBJ2-2	many	.	TGCGCCAGCAGCCAAGCGGGGGGCAGGAGGGAGCTGTTTTTT	CASSQAGGRRELFF